The 18 T cell receptor beta chains in this list originate from one sample, sequenced in a study of T cell repertoires in cytomegalovirus infection. TCRdb reprocessed the reads with MiXCR, giving one entry per CDR3 protein. The sample contains some 560,000 distinct CDR3 sequences, about 39% of which appear only once. Their cognate antigens are unknown. The starting material was cultured PBMCs, obtained from culture after CMV antigen stimulation. These receptors all come from a human donor in good health (CMV status not recorded). Some clones in this sample may be carry-over from other donors' samples.

J is TRBJ2-1 and V is TRBV7-9; D is unclear. V was clipped by 8 bases and J by 7 bases, with 24 bases between them. The CDR3 loop spans 16 amino acids. The V gene's germline CDR1 is SEHNR and CDR2 FQNEAQ (reference sequence). The DNA for the CDR3 is TGTGCCAGCGAATTGCCCCTCGGGTTGCAATGGAATGAGCAGTTCTTC. This translates into CASELPLGLQWNEQFF.

The chain is built from TRBV7-2 and TRBJ2-1; no reliable D call. The germline V gene encodes CDR1 SGHTA and CDR2 FQGNSA. The CDR3 has 11 amino acids. V was shortened by 4 bases and J by 10 bases, with 8 bases between the two germline ends. CDR3 coding DNA: TGTGCCAGCAGCTCCCTCGAGGAGCAGTTCTTC. Encoded protein: CASSSLEEQFF.

This chain links TRBV4-1 with TRBJ2-5; 11 bases fit TRBD2. The CDR3 sequence is 18 residues long. The V gene end was trimmed by 4 bases and the J gene end by 5 bases; junction bases not matched to a gene: 15. CDR1 is MGHRA and CDR2 is YSYEKL in the germline V gene. CDR3 bases: TGCGCCAGCAGCCCCCTCTTAGCGGGGGGGCCCTGGGGTGAGACCCAGTACTTC. As protein: CASSPLLAGGPWGETQYF.

This clonotype was counted between two and nine times. The chain joins TRBV12-3 or TRBV12-4 to TRBJ2-3; D uncertain. V lost 4 bases and J 0 bases, leaving 17 bases between the germline ends. The CDR3 length is 17 residues. As DNA, the CDR3 is TGTGCCAGCAGTTCCCTGACATGGCCCTCTAGCACAGATACGCAGTATTTT. As protein: CASSSLTWPSSTDTQYF.

This chain links TRBV12-3 or TRBV12-4 with TRBJ1-2; TRBD1 is a possible D gene (5 bases). Trimming cost V 6 bases and J 5 bases, with 13 bases left between them. CDR3 length: 13 residues. CDR3 loop: CASRDGTSYGYTF. For the CDR3, the DNA is TGTGCCAGCAGGGACGGGACCTCTTATGGCTACACCTTC.

The chain carries TRBV12-3 or TRBV12-4 and TRBJ2-5; possible D gene TRBD2, 6 bases. V lost 2 bases and J 3 bases, leaving 19 bases between the germline ends. The CDR3 has 17 residues. CDR3 loop: CASSLYDYFRGKETQYF. The DNA for the CDR3 is TGTGCCAGCAGTTTATATGATTATTTTCGGGGGAAAGAGACCCAGTACTTC.

The chain links TRBV7-3 to TRBJ2-5; possibly TRBD1 or TRBD2 for D (5 bases each). The CDR3 contains 14 residues. From germline, CDR1 is SGHTA and CDR2 FQGTGA. V dropped 2 bases and J dropped 5 bases, with 12 bases sitting between them. The CDR3 sequence: CASSLRGVSETQYF. The CDR3 DNA follows: TGTGCCAGCAGCTTACGAGGGGTTTCTGAGACCCAGTACTTC.

The table lists this clonotype with a few counts. The V and J genes are TRBV4-2 and TRBJ2-3; a weak D match, TRBD2 (5 bases). V was pared by 1 base and J by 1 base, with 9 bases between. Germline V CDR1 and CDR2: LGHNA, YNFKEQ. This CDR3 contains 15 residues. Here the CDR3 DNA reads TGTGCCAGCAGCCAAGGTGGGAGCGGCACAGATACGCAGTATTTT. Residues: CASSQGGSGTDTQYF.

The rearrangement links TRBV12-3 or TRBV12-4 to TRBJ2-1, with 11 positions matching TRBD2. This CDR3 is 23 amino acids long. With V trimmed by 3 bases and J by 2 bases, 24 bases remained unmatched. For the CDR3, the DNA is TGTGCCAGCAGTTTCCGCCAACTAGCGGGAGTATTGGGTCGTGGAAACGCCTACAATGAGCAGTTCTTC. This gives the protein CASSFRQLAGVLGRGNAYNEQFF.

The V call is TRBV20-1, the J call TRBJ1-5; perhaps TRBD1 as D (6 bases). The CDR3 covers 12 residues. Germline V gives CDR1 DFQATT, CDR2 SNEGSKA (reference sequence). CDR3 DNA: TGCGGAGCACTTCAGGGGAATCAGCCCCAGCATTTT. It is translated as CGALQGNQPQHF.

This clonotype was picked up a small number of times. This chain links TRBV7-2 with TRBJ2-1; 9 bases agree with TRBD2. CDR1 SGHTA and CDR2 FQGNSA come from the germline V gene. The CDR3 has 15 amino acids. J was trimmed by 5 bases and V by 3 bases; bases with no gene match: 5. The CDR3 sequence is CASSLGTSRHNEQFF. DNA for the CDR3: TGTGCCAGCAGCTTGGGGACTAGCAGACACAATGAGCAGTTCTTC.

CDR3 region: CASSFTSDEAFF. CDR3 nucleotide sequence: TGTGCCAGCAGCTTCACCTCCGATGAAGCTTTCTTT. This chain connects TRBV7-9 to TRBJ1-1; D is unresolved. Germline V gene sequence: CDR1 SEHNR, CDR2 FQNEAQ (reference sequence). The CDR3 is 12 amino acids. Trimming removed 3 bases at V and 7 bases at J, with 9 bases between.

The rearrangement uses TRBV7-6 and TRBJ2-3; the match to TRBD2 covers 8 bases. V shed 2 bases and J 2 bases; nucleotides not matched to a gene: 6. There are 16 residues in the CDR3. Germline-derived CDR1 and CDR2 are SGHVS and FNYEAQ. The CDR3 is CASSLNQAGVTDTQYF. The DNA of the CDR3 is TGTGCCAGCAGCTTAAACCAAGCGGGAGTCACAGATACGCAGTATTTT.

V and J are TRBV12-3 or TRBV12-4 and TRBJ1-2; D might be TRBD1 (5 bases). This CDR3 comprises 13 residues. V was pared by 3 bases and J by 5 bases, with 10 bases between. CDR3 residues: CASSFWAGYGYTF. DNA of the CDR3: TGTGCCAGCAGTTTTTGGGCAGGGTATGGCTACACCTTC.

This clonotype was detected a few times. The CDR3 here is CSATGRTADQPQHF. In DNA, the CDR3 is TGCAGTGCGACCGGACGGACGGCGGATCAGCCCCAGCATTTT. The chain employs TRBV20-1 and TRBJ1-5; no firm D call. V was shortened by 6 bases and J by 5 bases, with 17 bases between the two germline ends. The CDR3 totals 14 residues. Germline V gives CDR1 DFQATT, CDR2 SNEGSKA (reference sequence).

V is TRBV7-4 and J is TRBJ1-3; D unresolved. Germline CDR1 and CDR2: SGHVT and SQSDAQ. The V end was cut by 5 bases, the J end by 4 bases, with 6 bases between. This CDR3 has 12 residues. CDR3 amino acids: CASSVTGNTIYF. The DNA of the CDR3 is TGTGCCAGCAGCGTTACAGGAAACACCATATATTTT.

This clonotype has a handful of counts. This chain joins TRBV12-3 or TRBV12-4 and TRBJ1-5; TRBD1 might be the D (5 bases). The CDR3 loop spans 13 amino acids. V lost 5 bases, J lost 5 bases, and 10 bases lay in between. The CDR3 is CASSNGADQPQHF. CDR3 nucleotides: TGTGCCAGCAGTAATGGGGCGGATCAGCCCCAGCATTTT.

The chain carries TRBV11-2 and TRBJ1-6; no clear D gene. Germline V gene data show CDR1 as SGHAT and CDR2 as FQNNGV. V gave up 1 base and J gave up 13 bases, with 14 bases separating them. This CDR3 comprises 14 residues. CDR3 DNA sequence: TGTGCCAGCAGCTTAGTTTACCCACGAGCCCCCCTCCACTTT. It yields the protein CASSLVYPRAPLHF.